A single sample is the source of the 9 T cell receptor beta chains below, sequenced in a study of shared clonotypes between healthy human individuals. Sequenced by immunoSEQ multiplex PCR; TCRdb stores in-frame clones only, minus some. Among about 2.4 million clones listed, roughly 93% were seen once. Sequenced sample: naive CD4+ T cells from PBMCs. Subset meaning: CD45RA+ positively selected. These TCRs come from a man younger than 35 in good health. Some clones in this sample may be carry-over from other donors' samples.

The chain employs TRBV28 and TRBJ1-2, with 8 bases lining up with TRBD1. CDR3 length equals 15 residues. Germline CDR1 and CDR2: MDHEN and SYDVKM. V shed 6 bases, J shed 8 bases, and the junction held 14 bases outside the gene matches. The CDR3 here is CASSPPGQGAWGYTF. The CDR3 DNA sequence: TGTGCCAGCAGCCCACCTGGACAGGGAGCGTGGGGCTACACCTTC.

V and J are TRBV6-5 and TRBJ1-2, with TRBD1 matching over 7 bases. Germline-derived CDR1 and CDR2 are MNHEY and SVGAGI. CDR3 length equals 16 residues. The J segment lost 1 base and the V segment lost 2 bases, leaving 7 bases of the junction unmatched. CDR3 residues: CASSYGDSRLNYGYTF. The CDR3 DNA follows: TGTGCCAGCAGTTACGGGGACAGTAGACTTAACTATGGCTACACCTTC.

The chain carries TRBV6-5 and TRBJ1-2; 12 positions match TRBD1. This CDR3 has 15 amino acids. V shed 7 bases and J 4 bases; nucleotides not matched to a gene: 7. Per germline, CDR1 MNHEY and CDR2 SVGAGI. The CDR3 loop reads CASNRGTGGIYGYTF. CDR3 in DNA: TGTGCCAGCAATCGGGGGACAGGGGGCATCTATGGCTACACCTTC.

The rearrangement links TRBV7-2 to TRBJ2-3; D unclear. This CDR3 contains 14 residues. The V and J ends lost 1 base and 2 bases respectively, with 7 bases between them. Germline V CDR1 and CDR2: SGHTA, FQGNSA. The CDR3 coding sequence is TGTGCCAGCAGCTTAGACACGACCACAGATACGCAGTATTTT. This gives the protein CASSLDTTTDTQYF. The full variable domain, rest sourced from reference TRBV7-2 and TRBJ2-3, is GAGVSQSPSNKVTEKGKDVELRCDPISGHTALYWYRQSLGQGLEFLIYFQGNSAPDKSGLPSDRFSAERTGGSVSTLTIQRTQQEDSAVYLCASSLDTTTDTQYFGPGTRLTVL.

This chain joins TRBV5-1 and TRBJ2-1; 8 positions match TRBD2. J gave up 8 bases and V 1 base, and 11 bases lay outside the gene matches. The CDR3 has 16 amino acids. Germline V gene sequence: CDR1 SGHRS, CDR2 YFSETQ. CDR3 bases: TGCGCCAGCAGCTTGTATTCGGGACTAGGTAACGATGAGCAGTTCTTC. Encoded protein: CASSLYSGLGNDEQFF.

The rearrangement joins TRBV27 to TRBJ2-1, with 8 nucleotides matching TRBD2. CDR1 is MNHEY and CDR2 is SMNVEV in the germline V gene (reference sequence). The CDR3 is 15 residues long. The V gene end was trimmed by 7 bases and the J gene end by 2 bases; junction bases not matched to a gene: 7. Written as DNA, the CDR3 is TGTGCCAGCAATCTCGGGAGGGTTACCTACAATGAGCAGTTCTTC. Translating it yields CASNLGRVTYNEQFF.

The CDR3 nucleotides are TGTGCCAGCAGCGTAGAGACAGACTATGGCTACACCTTC. Its protein product is CASSVETDYGYTF. The V call is TRBV9, the J call TRBJ1-2; TRBD1 might be the D (5 bases). This CDR3 is built from 13 residues. Germline V gene data show CDR1 as SGDLS and CDR2 as YYNGEE. The V end lost 0 bases, the J end lost 3 bases, and 6 bases lay between the germline ends.

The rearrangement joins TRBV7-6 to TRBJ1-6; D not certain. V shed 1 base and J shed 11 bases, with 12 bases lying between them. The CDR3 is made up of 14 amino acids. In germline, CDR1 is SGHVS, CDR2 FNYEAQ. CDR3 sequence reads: CASSLGQAETPLHF. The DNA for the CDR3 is TGTGCCAGCAGCTTAGGTCAGGCCGAGACACCCCTCCACTTT.

The CDR3 DNA reads as TGTGCCACGCAGGGACAGGGGGCCTACAATGAGCAGTTCTTC. Its translation: CATQGQGAYNEQFF. V is TRBV10-3 and J is TRBJ2-1; the match to TRBD1 covers 11 bases. This CDR3 comprises 14 residues. The J segment lost 2 bases and the V segment lost 10 bases, leaving 4 bases of the junction unmatched. The germline V gene has CDR1 ENHRY and CDR2 SYGVKD.